This note documents a single T cell receptor beta chain sequence. Its antigen is still unknown. This entry comes from a study of Ad26.COV2.S vaccination and SARS-CoV-2 variants. The method was immunoSEQ multiplex PCR; TCRdb's version includes in-frame clones alone and lacks a portion of them. The repertoire holds about 350,000 clones, about 91% seen once, with 3% to 5% in the top ten. Germline V CDR1 and CDR2: SGHTA, FQGNSA. This CDR3 spans 12 amino acids. The V and J ends lost 3 bases and 4 bases respectively, with 6 bases between them. Study observations and caveats: The breadth of spike-specific CD8+ and CD4+ T cell responses after vaccination was reportedly substantial. Measures of TCR breadth and depth may have fallen short of total T cell responses. Vaccine and placebo groups showed comparable non-spike TCR breadth. Individuals receiving vaccine had higher spike-specific TCR breadth than placebo recipients did.

The TCR sequence derives from a human donor who had recovered from COVID-19. The source was peripheral blood, collected after recovery from COVID-19. The V and J genes are TRBV7-2 and TRBJ1-1, with TRBD1 as a possible D gene (5 bases). The CDR3 sequence is CASSFQGTEAFF. The CDR3 coding sequence is TGTGCCAGCAGCTTCCAGGGCACTGAAGCTTTCTTT.